Listed here are 15 T cell receptor beta chains from one sample, sequenced in a study of blood T cell repertoires in COVID-19. Clones were read by immunoSEQ multiplex PCR, and TCRdb kept only the in-frame ones, dropping some. In the table there are more than 95,000 clones, approximately 90% of which are singletons. The sample taken for sequencing was peripheral blood. These receptor sequences come from a human donor in a cohort sampled during active COVID-19.

The J gene is TRBJ2-7, the V gene TRBV4-1; D gene uncertain. The CDR3 is 15 residues long. Germline CDR1 and CDR2: MGHRA and YSYEKL. Trimming took 2 bases from V and 2 from J, leaving 13 bases between them. As DNA, the CDR3 is TGCGCCAGCAGCCAATTCGTACAGCCTACCTACGAGCAGTACTTC. It specifies CASSQFVQPTYEQYF.

This rearrangement joins TRBV29-1 to TRBJ2-1, with 8 bases aligning to TRBD2. The CDR3 consists of 15 residues. From germline, CDR1 is SQVTM and CDR2 ANQGSEA. The ends lost 3 bases at V and 0 bases at J; junction bases unmatched: 4. The CDR3 sequence: CSVEDGRASYNEQFF. The CDR3 nucleotides are TGCAGCGTTGAGGACGGGAGGGCCTCCTACAATGAGCAGTTCTTC.

In regard to this clone: Sequence at one end of the junction differs from germline and may be a read error. V usage is TRBV7-7 and J usage is TRBJ2-1, with 13 positions matching TRBD2. Germline V lookup: CDR1 SSHAT, CDR2 FNYEAQ (reference sequence). This CDR3 has 16 amino acids. The CDR3 protein is CASSPGTSGAENEQFF. The CDR3 DNA follows: TGTGCTAGCAGCCCCGGGACTAGCGGGGCGGAAAATGAGCAGTTCTTC.

The CDR3 nucleotides read TGTGCCAGTAGTAGACAAAAATCTAGCGGGGACTACAATGAGCAGTTCTTC. Protein sequence: CASSRQKSSGDYNEQFF. The chain is built from TRBV19 and TRBJ2-1, with 9 nucleotides matching TRBD2. The CDR3 runs 17 residues. CDR1 LNHDA and CDR2 SQIVND come from the germline V gene (reference sequence). Unmatched junction bases numbered 10, after V lost 4 bases and J lost 3 bases.

This clone has only a few counts. This chain joins TRBV6-6 and TRBJ2-1; D not certain. Trimming shortened V by 0 bases and J by 0 bases, and 9 bases separated the two germline ends. The CDR3 has 16 residues. CDR1 is MNHNY, CDR2 SVGAGI, per germline (reference sequence). In nucleotides, the CDR3 is TGTGCCAGCAGTTACTCGGCAGGTAGCTCCTACAATGAGCAGTTCTTC. It codes for CASSYSAGSSYNEQFF.

The chain has TRBV5-6 and TRBJ1-2, with TRBD1 as a possible D gene (6 bases). The CDR3 has 14 residues. CDR1 is SGHDT, CDR2 YYEEEE, per germline. V was cut by 0 bases and J by 6 bases, with 12 bases left in between. As DNA, the CDR3 is TGTGCCAGCAGCTTGGACTTCAGGGGAAATGGCTACACCTTC. It yields the protein CASSLDFRGNGYTF. The entire variable domain, with the rest obtained from reference TRBV5-6 and TRBJ1-2, is as follows: DAGVTQSPTHLIKTRGQQVTLRCSPKSGHDTVSWYQQALGQGPQFIFQYYEEEERQRGNFPDRFSGHQFPNYSSELNVNALLLGDSALYLCASSLDFRGNGYTFGSGTRLTVV.

This clone was recorded a few times. The chain combines TRBV19 with TRBJ1-2, with D possibly matching TRBD1 (6 bases). Trimming left V 10 bases short and J 4 bases short, with 13 bases between. Germline V lookup: CDR1 LNHDA, CDR2 SQIVND (reference sequence). This CDR3 comprises 12 residues. This chain's CDR3 is CAINREGYGYTF. The CDR3 coding sequence is TGTGCCATAAACAGGGAAGGCTATGGCTACACCTTC.

The gene calls are TRBV3-1 (or the pseudogene TRBV3-2) and TRBJ2-7, with TRBD1 as a possible D gene (5 bases). The V end lost 2 bases, the J end lost 0 bases, and 14 bases lay between the germline ends. The CDR3 has 16 residues. The germline V gene has CDR1 LGHDT and CDR2 YNNKEL (reference sequence). In nucleotides, the CDR3 is TGTGCCAGCAGCCAAATCAGGGCAGACAGCTCCTACGAGCAGTACTTC. Translated, it gives CASSQIRADSSYEQYF.

The J gene is TRBJ2-7, the V gene TRBV5-1; possible D gene TRBD2, 6 bases. This CDR3 is built from 14 residues. Trimming removed 1 base from V and 5 bases from J, with 13 bases in between. The germline CDR1 and CDR2 sequences are SGHRS and YFSETQ. The CDR3 DNA reads as TGCGCCAGCAGCTTGATGCGGGGTCGGGACGAGCAGTACTTC. Protein product: CASSLMRGRDEQYF.

This clone was counted between two and nine times. At one boundary the junction diverges from the germline segment, which might be a read error. Other DNA sequences of this sample code for an identical CDR3. The V gene is TRBV7-7, the J gene TRBJ2-2; 10 bases agree with TRBD2. The CDR3 contains 16 residues. The germline V gene has CDR1 SSHAT and CDR2 FNYEAQ (reference sequence). This CDR3 is CASSPTGTSVTGELFF. The CDR3 nucleotides read TGTGCTAGCAGTCCTACCGGGACTAGCGTCACCGGGGAGCTGTTTTTT.

The CDR3 bases are TGTGCCAGCTCACCAACCGGTACTAGCCTTAACAATGAGCAGTTCTTC. Translation gives CASSPTGTSLNNEQFF. V is TRBV18 and J is TRBJ2-1; maybe TRBD2 (6 bases). Germline lookup yields CDR1 KGHSH and CDR2 LQKENI. The V end was cut by 2 bases, the J end by 5 bases, with 16 bases between. The CDR3 length is 16 residues.

CDR3 bases: TGTGCCAGCAGCTCTACGGACTACGGATGGGGCGAGCAGTACTTC. Protein: CASSSTDYGWGEQYF. This chain connects TRBV7-9 to TRBJ2-7, with D possibly being TRBD2 (6 bases). CDR1 is SEHNR, CDR2 FQNEAQ, per germline (reference sequence). The CDR3 extends over 15 amino acids. Trimming took off 4 bases at V and 6 bases at J, with 19 bases between the two ends. Together with reference TRBV7-9 and TRBJ2-7, the CDR3 gives the full variable domain: DTGVSQNPRHKITKRGQNVTFRCDPISEHNRLYWYRQTLGQGPEFLTYFQNEAQLEKSRLLSDRFSAERPKGSFSTLEIQRTEQGDSAMYLCASSSTDYGWGEQYFGPGTRLTVT.

This clone was counted a single time. The V call is TRBV9, the J call TRBJ1-1, with no clear D. Germline V gene lookup returns CDR1 SGDLS and CDR2 YYNGEE. The length of the CDR3 is 13 residues. V was trimmed by 0 bases and J by 5 bases, leaving 8 bases between them. DNA for the CDR3: TGTGCCAGCAGCGTAGTAGCGGGTACTGAAGCTTTCTTT. Amino acid sequence: CASSVVAGTEAFF.

The chain recombines TRBV2 with TRBJ2-5, with 7 positions matching TRBD2. The CDR3 totals 15 residues. Germline V gives CDR1 SNHLY, CDR2 FYNNEI. Unmatched junction bases numbered 4, after V lost 2 bases and J lost 1 base. CDR3 nucleotides: TGTGCCAGCAGTGAATGGGGGGGACTCCAAGAGACCCAGTACTTC. This sequence encodes CASSEWGGLQETQYF.

This clone was observed a single time. The chain links TRBV5-1 to TRBJ1-1; D gene ambiguous. The CDR3 is 15 residues long. V dropped 0 bases and J dropped 1 base, with 10 bases sitting between them. Per germline, CDR1 SGHRS and CDR2 YFSETQ. CDR3 in amino acids: CASSLDPGRNTEAFF. CDR3 DNA sequence: TGCGCCAGCAGCTTGGATCCAGGCAGGAACACTGAAGCTTTCTTT. The full variable domain, rest sourced from reference TRBV5-1 and TRBJ1-1, is KAGVTQTPRYLIKTRGQQVTLSCSPISGHRSVSWYQQTPGQGLQFLFEYFSETQRNKGNFPGRFSGRQFSNSRSEMNVSTLELGDSALYLCASSLDPGRNTEAFFGQGTRLTVV.